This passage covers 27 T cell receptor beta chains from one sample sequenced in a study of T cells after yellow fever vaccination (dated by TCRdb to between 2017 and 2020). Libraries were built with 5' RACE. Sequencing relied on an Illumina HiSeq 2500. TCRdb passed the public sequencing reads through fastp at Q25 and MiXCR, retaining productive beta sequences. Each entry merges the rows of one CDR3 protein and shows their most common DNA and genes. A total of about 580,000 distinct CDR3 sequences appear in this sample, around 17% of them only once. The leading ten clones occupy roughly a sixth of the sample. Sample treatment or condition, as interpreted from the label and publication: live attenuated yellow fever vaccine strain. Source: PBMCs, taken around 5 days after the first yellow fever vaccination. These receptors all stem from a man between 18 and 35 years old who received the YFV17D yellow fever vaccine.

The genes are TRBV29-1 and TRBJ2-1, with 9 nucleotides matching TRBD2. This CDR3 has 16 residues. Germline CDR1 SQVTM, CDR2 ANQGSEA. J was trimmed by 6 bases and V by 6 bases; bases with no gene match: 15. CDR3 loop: CSVPGGGGAEVNEQFF. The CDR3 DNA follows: TGCAGCGTCCCCGGTGGCGGGGGGGCCGAGGTCAATGAGCAGTTCTTC.

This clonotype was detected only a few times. The CDR3 is CASSSTPRTEAFF. CDR3 coding DNA: TGCGCCAGCAGCTCGACCCCCAGGACTGAAGCTTTCTTT. J is TRBJ1-1 and V is TRBV5-1; D is uncertain. Germline values: CDR1 SGHRS, CDR2 YFSETQ. The CDR3 contains 13 residues. Trimming pared 3 bases from V and 5 bases from J, leaving 11 bases between.

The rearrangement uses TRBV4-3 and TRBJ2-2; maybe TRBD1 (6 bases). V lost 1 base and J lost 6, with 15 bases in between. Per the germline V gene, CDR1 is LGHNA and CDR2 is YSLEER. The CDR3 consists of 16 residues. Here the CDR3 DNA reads TGCGCCAGCAGCCAAGTTAAGGACAGTTCGGCCGGGGAGCTGTTTTTT. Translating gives CASSQVKDSSAGELFF.

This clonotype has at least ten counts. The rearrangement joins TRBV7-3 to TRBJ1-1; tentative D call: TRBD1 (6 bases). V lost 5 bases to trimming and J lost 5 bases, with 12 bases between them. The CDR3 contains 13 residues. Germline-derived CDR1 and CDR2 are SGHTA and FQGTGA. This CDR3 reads CASSTGQLTEAFF. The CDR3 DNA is TGTGCCAGCAGCACGGGACAACTTACTGAAGCTTTCTTT.

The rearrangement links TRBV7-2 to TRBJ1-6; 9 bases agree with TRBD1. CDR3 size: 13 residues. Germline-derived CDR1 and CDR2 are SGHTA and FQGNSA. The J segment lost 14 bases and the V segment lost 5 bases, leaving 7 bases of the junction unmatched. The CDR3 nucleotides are TGTGCCAGCAGCAACACAGGGGGCTACGCCCTCCACTTT. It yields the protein CASSNTGGYALHF.

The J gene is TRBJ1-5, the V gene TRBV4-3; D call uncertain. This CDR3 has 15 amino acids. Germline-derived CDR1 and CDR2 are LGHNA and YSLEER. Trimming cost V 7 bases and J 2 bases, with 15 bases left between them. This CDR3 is CASTLGGFGNQPQHF. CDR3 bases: TGCGCCAGCACCCTTGGAGGGTTTGGCAATCAGCCCCAGCATTTT.

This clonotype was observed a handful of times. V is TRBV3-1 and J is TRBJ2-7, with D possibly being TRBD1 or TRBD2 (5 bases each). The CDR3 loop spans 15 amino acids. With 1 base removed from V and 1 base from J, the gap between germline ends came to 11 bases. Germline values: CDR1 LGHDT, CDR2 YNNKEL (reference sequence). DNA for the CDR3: TGTGCCAGCAGCCAAGCGCAGGGAGAATCCTACGAGCAGTACTTC. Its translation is CASSQAQGESYEQYF.

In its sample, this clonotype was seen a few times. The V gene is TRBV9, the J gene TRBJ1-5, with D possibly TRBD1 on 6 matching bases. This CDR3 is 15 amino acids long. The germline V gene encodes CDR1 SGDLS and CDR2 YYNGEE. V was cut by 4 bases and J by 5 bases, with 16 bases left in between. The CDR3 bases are TGTGCCAGCAGCCCCCGTGGGGGGGCGCATCAGCCCCAGCATTTT. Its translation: CASSPRGGAHQPQHF.

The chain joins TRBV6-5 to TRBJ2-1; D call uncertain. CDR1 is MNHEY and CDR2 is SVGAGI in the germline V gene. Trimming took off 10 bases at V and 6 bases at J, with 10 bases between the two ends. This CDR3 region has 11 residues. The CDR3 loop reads CAIGVSNEQFF. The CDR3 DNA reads TGTGCCATCGGCGTTTCCAATGAGCAGTTCTTC.

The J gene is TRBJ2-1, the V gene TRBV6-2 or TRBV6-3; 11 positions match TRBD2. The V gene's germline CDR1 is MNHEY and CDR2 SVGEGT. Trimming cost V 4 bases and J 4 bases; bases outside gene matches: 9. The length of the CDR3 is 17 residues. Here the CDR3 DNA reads TGTGCCAGCAGTTTTAGCGGGGGGGCCGGAATATACAATGAGCAGTTCTTC. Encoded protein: CASSFSGGAGIYNEQFF.

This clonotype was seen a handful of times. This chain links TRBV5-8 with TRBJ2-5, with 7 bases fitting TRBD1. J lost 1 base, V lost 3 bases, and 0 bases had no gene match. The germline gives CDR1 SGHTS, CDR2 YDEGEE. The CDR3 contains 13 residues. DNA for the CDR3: TGTGCCAGCAGCTGGGACAGCCAAGAGACCCAGTACTTC. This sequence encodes CASSWDSQETQYF.

For the CDR3, the DNA is TGTGCCAGCAGCCCCACACTCTCACATAGCCGGCATGAGCAGTTCTTC. Residues: CASSPTLSHSRHEQFF. The gene calls are TRBV7-2 and TRBJ2-1, with D hard to call. Germline CDR1 SGHTA, CDR2 FQGNSA. With 5 bases removed from V and 8 bases from J, the gap between germline ends came to 22 bases. The CDR3 is 16 residues long.

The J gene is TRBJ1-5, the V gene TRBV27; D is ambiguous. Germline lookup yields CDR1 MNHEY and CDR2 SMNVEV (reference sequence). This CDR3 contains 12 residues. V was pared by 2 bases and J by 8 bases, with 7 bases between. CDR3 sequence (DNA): TGTGCCAGCAGTTTAATTGGGGAGCCCCAGCATTTT. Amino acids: CASSLIGEPQHF.

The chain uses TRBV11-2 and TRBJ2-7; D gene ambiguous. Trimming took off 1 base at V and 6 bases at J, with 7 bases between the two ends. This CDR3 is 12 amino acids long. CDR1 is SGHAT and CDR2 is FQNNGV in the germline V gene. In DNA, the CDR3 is TGTGCCAGCAGCTTAGGGGTTCCCGAGCAGTACTTC. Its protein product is CASSLGVPEQYF.

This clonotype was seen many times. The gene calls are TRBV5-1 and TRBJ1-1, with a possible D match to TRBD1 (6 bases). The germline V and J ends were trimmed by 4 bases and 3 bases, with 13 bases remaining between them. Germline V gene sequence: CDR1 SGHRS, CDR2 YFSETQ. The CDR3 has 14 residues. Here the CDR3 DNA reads TGCGCCAGCAGCCTCGACAGGCCCGACACTGAAGCTTTCTTT. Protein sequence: CASSLDRPDTEAFF. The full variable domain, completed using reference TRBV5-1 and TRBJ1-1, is KAGVTQTPRYLIKTRGQQVTLSCSPISGHRSVSWYQQTPGQGLQFLFEYFSETQRNKGNFPGRFSGRQFSNSRSEMNVSTLELGDSALYLCASSLDRPDTEAFFGQGTRLTVV.

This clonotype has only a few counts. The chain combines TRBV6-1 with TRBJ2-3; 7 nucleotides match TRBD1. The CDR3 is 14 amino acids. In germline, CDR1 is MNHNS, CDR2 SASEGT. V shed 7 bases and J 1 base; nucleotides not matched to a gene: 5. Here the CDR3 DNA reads TGTGCCAGCACCCACAGGGGAGGCACAGATACGCAGTATTTT. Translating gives CASTHRGGTDTQYF.

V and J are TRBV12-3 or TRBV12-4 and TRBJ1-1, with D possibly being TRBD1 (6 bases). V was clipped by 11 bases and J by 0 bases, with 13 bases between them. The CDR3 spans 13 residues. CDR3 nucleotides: TGTGCCGGAACGGACAGCATGAACACTGAAGCTTTCTTT. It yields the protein CAGTDSMNTEAFF.

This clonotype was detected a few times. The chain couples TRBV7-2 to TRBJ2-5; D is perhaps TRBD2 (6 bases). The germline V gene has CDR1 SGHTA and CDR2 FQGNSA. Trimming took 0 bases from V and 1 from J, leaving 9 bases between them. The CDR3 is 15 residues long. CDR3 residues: CASSLARGLQETQYF. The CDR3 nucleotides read TGTGCCAGCAGCTTAGCGCGGGGTCTCCAAGAGACCCAGTACTTC.

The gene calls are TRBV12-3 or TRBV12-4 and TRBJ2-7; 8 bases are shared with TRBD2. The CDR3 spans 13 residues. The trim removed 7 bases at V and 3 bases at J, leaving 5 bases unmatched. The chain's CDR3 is CASNRGGSYEQYF. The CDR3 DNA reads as TGTGCCAGCAACCGGGGGGGGAGCTACGAGCAGTACTTC.

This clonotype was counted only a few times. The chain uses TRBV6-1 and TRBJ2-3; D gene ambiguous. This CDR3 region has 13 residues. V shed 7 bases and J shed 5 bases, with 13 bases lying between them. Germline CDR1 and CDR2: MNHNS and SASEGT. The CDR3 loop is CASTLWGRDTQYF. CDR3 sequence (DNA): TGTGCCAGCACCCTGTGGGGAAGAGATACGCAGTATTTT.

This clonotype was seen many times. CDR3 sequence (DNA): TGTGCCAGCAGCCCGCAAGGGGACAGGTTCCAAATGACCCAGTACTTC. It yields the protein CASSPQGDRFQMTQYF. The chain links TRBV7-2 to TRBJ2-5, with TRBD1 identical over 8 bases. The J segment lost 7 bases and the V segment lost 5 bases, leaving 15 bases of the junction unmatched. The CDR3 totals 16 residues. The germline V gene encodes CDR1 SGHTA and CDR2 FQGNSA.

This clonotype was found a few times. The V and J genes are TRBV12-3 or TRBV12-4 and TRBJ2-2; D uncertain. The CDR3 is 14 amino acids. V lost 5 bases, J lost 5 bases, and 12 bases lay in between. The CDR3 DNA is TGTGCCAGCAGTGAGAGGATAGGGACCGGGGAGCTGTTTTTT. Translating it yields CASSERIGTGELFF.

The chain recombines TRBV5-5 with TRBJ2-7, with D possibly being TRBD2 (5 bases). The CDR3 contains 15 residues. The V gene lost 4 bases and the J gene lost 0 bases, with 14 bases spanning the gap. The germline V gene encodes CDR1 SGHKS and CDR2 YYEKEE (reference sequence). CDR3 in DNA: TGTGCCAGCAGCCGGCTCCGGGATCCCTCCTACGAGCAGTACTTC. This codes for CASSRLRDPSYEQYF.

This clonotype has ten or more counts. DNA for the CDR3: TGTGCCAGTAGTAACGAACCCAGCACTGAAGCTTTCTTT. Residues: CASSNEPSTEAFF. The chain links TRBV19 to TRBJ1-1; no clear D. V dropped 4 bases and J dropped 4 bases, with 10 bases sitting between them. CDR3 length equals 13 residues. CDR1 is LNHDA and CDR2 is SQIVND in the germline V gene (reference sequence).

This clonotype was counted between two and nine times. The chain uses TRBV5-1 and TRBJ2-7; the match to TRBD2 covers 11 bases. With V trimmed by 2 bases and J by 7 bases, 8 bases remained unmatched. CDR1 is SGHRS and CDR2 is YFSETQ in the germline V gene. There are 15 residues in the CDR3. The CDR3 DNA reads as TGCGCCAGCAGCTTTCTAGCGGGGGGCGGGGAGGAGCAGTACTTC. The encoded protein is CASSFLAGGGEEQYF.

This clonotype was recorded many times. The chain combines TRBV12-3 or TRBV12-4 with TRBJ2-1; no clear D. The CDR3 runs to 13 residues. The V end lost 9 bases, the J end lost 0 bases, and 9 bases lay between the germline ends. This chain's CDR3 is CASTRSSYNEQFF. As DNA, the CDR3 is TGTGCCAGTACCCGGAGCTCCTACAATGAGCAGTTCTTC.

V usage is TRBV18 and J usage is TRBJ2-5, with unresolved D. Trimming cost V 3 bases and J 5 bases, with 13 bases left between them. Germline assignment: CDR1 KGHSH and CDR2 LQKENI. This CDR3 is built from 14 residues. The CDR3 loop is CASSPSIRLETQYF. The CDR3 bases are TGTGCCAGCTCACCTTCCATCAGGTTGGAGACCCAGTACTTC.